This T cell receptor beta chain was found in a study of response to subunit inactivated influenza vaccine. With V trimmed by 6 bases and J by 2 bases, 5 bases remained unmatched. The CDR3 consists of 14 residues. Study-wide results and limits: Authors suggested each seasonal flu vaccination may recruit only limited numbers of new T cells.

This clonotype was seen a handful of times. Its antigen remains unknown. One entry per CDR3 protein results from TCRdb running MiXCR on the RT-PCR reads. The sample yields about 520,000 distinct CDR3 sequences, 25% seen once. The chain combines TRBV12-3 or TRBV12-4 with TRBJ2-7; 9 bases fit TRBD1. Sequenced material: CD4+ T cells sorted from PBMCs, taken roughly 5 days after vaccination. This sequence was found in a man aged 50 to 59 who received an inactivated influenza vaccine. The CDR3 spells CASSATGGPYEQYF. The CDR3 DNA follows: TGTGCCAGCAGCGCGACAGGGGGTCCCTACGAGCAGTACTTC.